This TCR beta chain was captured in a study of CD8 T cells in ankylosing spondylitis. This clonotype was recorded at least ten times. Its antigen is as yet unknown. Trimming stripped 2 bases from V and 4 bases from J, with 12 bases between. This CDR3 contains 15 residues. Study-wide results and limits: One TCR beta motif, made up of several highly homologous variants, appeared characteristic of ankylosing spondylitis blood.

Using its own MiXCR run on the 5' RACE reads, TCRdb lists one record per CDR3 protein. The repertoire holds a few hundred thousand distinct CDR3 sequences, with approximately 12% as singletons. V and J are TRBV12-3 or TRBV12-4 and TRBJ2-1, with D hard to call. Input material: blood, either unsorted or a sorted T cell fraction (not recorded which). The receptor's source is a male donor with ankylosing spondylitis. The CDR3, as DNA: TGTGCCAGCAGTTTAAGACAAGGGTGGTACAATGAGCAGTTCTTC. Translated, it gives CASSLRQGWYNEQFF.